The 7 T cell receptor beta chains reported below all come from one sample, sequenced in a study of T-cell memory formation after mild COVID-19. A single record per CDR3 protein comes from TCRdb applying MiXCR to the 5' RACE reads. The table shows 250,000 to 350,000 distinct CDR3 sequences, with roughly 19% occurring only once. The sample was PBMCs or a T cell subset sorted from them (not recorded which). These receptor sequences come from a young man who had mild COVID-19 (a few samples of this study predate the infection). Cell type and time point are not known.

The table lists this clonotype with a few counts. The rearrangement links TRBV20-1 to TRBJ2-3, with 9 bases that match TRBD2. V dropped 6 bases and J dropped 0; count of bases not matched to a gene: 7. The CDR3 totals 15 residues. CDR1 and CDR2 (germline): DFQATT, SNEGSKA (reference sequence). This CDR3 reads CSASRGGTSTDTQYF. DNA for the CDR3: TGCAGTGCGTCGCGGGGGGGTACTAGCACAGATACGCAGTATTTT.

This clonotype was seen many times. This chain joins TRBV12-3 or TRBV12-4 and TRBJ2-5; 10 bases fit TRBD2. Unmatched junction bases numbered 7, after V lost 7 bases and J lost 2 bases. The CDR3 totals 15 residues. The CDR3 region is CASTLGLAAQETQYF. Written as DNA, the CDR3 is TGTGCCAGCACCCTCGGACTAGCGGCACAAGAGACCCAGTACTTC.

There are many counts of this clonotype. This chain uses TRBV5-1 with TRBJ2-1; 13 bases match TRBD2. Germline trimming cut 3 bases from V and 10 bases from J; bases unmatched to any gene: 4. Germline CDR1 and CDR2: SGHRS and YFSETQ. The CDR3 length is 14 residues. The CDR3 is CASSSGLAGAEQFF. CDR3 bases: TGCGCCAGCAGCTCTGGACTAGCGGGGGCCGAGCAGTTCTTC.

This clonotype has only a few counts. The chain is built from TRBV29-1 and TRBJ1-2, with unresolved D. CDR3 length equals 13 residues. Trimming stripped 5 bases from V and 1 base from J, with 11 bases between. Looked up from germline, CDR1 is SQVTM and CDR2 is ANQGSEA. The CDR3 region has the DNA TGCAGCGTTCGTTGGCAGTTTAACTATGGCTACACCTTC. The encoded protein is CSVRWQFNYGYTF.

In this sample, this clonotype turned up a few times. The chain employs TRBV2 and TRBJ1-2; D is perhaps TRBD1 (5 bases). The CDR3 length is 14 residues. V was pared by 6 bases and J by 5 bases, with 16 bases between. Germline V gene data show CDR1 as SNHLY and CDR2 as FYNNEI. Here the CDR3 DNA reads TGTGCCAGCAGCCGACAGTCGGCCACTTATGGCTACACCTTC. Protein: CASSRQSATYGYTF.

The chain recombines TRBV2 with TRBJ1-1; D is undetermined. Germline loops: CDR1 SNHLY, CDR2 FYNNEI. Trimming pared 3 bases from V and 0 bases from J, leaving 14 bases between. The CDR3 is 16 residues long. The CDR3 loop is CASSDGPAGMNTEAFF. The CDR3 region has the DNA TGTGCCAGCAGTGATGGGCCAGCCGGGATGAACACTGAAGCTTTCTTT.

This clonotype showed up many times. The chain employs TRBV4-2 and TRBJ2-3; 13 bases are a match to TRBD2. Looked up from germline, CDR1 is LGHNA and CDR2 is YNFKEQ. The CDR3 runs to 16 residues. V lost 0 bases and J lost 4; bases outside the gene matches: 1. Here the CDR3 DNA reads TGTGCCAGCAGCCAAGATGGGACTAGCGGGGCAGATACGCAGTATTTT. It translates to CASSQDGTSGADTQYF.